Listed here are 8 T cell receptor beta chains from one sample, sequenced in a study of blood T cells in healthy people across ages. A second roughly 6 to 12 cycle PCR used barcoded and J-beta primers. TCRdb processed the 5' RACE reads anew with MiXCR; each CDR3 protein has one entry. This sample has 600,000 to 800,000 distinct CDR3 sequences, with roughly half found just once. The sample was blood. These receptors came from a woman aged 80 or over in good health.

This clonotype was seen more than once but under ten times. A much larger clone sits a single nucleotide away, making a read error possible. This chain connects TRBV5-1 to TRBJ2-5; tentatively, D is TRBD2 (6 bases). The end of the DNA fits TRBJ2-7 better, so the J call may be wrong. This CDR3 comprises 13 residues. Germline V CDR1 and CDR2: SGHRS, YFSETQ. The CDR3 nucleotides are TGCGCCAGCAGGATGGAGGGGAACGGCGAGCAGTACTTC. Amino acid sequence: CASRMEGNGEQYF.

The table lists this clonotype with many counts. The chain combines TRBV6-5 with TRBJ1-2, with no clear D. Trimming shortened V by 6 bases and J by 4 bases, and 18 bases separated the two germline ends. The CDR3 runs 15 residues. The germline V gene encodes CDR1 MNHEY and CDR2 SVGAGI. CDR3 in amino acids: CASRESGREGYGYTF. CDR3 DNA sequence: TGTGCCAGCAGAGAGAGCGGCCGTGAAGGCTATGGCTACACCTTC.

V and J are TRBV29-1 and TRBJ2-3, with 8 bases fitting TRBD2. The V gene's germline CDR1 is SQVTM and CDR2 ANQGSEA. V dropped 7 bases and J dropped 4; count of bases not matched to a gene: 16. The CDR3 sequence is 16 residues long. CDR3 residues: CSAPRSGGQGPDTQYF. DNA of the CDR3: TGCAGCGCCCCCCGCAGCGGGGGCCAGGGCCCAGATACGCAGTATTTT.

This clonotype was recorded many times. This chain uses TRBV20-1 with TRBJ2-3; D is unresolved. Germline CDR1 DFQATT, CDR2 SNEGSKA (reference sequence). The CDR3 loop spans 15 amino acids. Trimming stripped 1 base from V and 2 bases from J, with 13 bases between. CDR3 nucleotide sequence: TGCAGTGCTAGAGCCCCGGATAGAGCCACAGATACGCAGTATTTT. This encodes CSARAPDRATDTQYF.

The chain uses TRBV4-2 and TRBJ2-3; 7 nucleotides line up with TRBD2. Germline loops: CDR1 LGHNA, CDR2 YNFKEQ. The trim removed 0 bases at V and 3 bases at J, leaving 6 bases unmatched. The CDR3 runs to 16 residues. The CDR3 sequence is CASSQDVASGTDTQYF. CDR3 DNA sequence: TGTGCCAGCAGCCAAGATGTGGCTAGCGGAACAGATACGCAGTATTTT.

The chain carries TRBV28 and TRBJ1-4; 12 nucleotides line up with TRBD1. This CDR3 has 14 residues. The V and J ends lost 5 bases and 12 bases, in that order; junction bases with no gene match: 7. The germline V gene has CDR1 MDHEN and CDR2 SYDVKM. The CDR3 sequence: CASSGTGGAEELFF. CDR3 bases: TGTGCCAGCAGTGGGACAGGGGGCGCCGAGGAACTGTTTTTT. The full variable domain, its missing parts supplied by reference TRBV28 and TRBJ1-4, is DVKVTQSSRYLVKRTGEKVFLECVQDMDHENMFWYRQDPGLGLRLIYFSYDVKMKEKGDIPEGYSVSREKKERFSLILESASTNQTSMYLCASSGTGGAEELFFGSGTQLSVL.

This clonotype is a singleton in its sample. This may be a read error, as it is one base from a much larger clone. The rearrangement joins TRBV2 to TRBJ2-5; tentative D call: TRBD2 (6 bases). Germline assignment: CDR1 SNHLY and CDR2 FYNNEI. V was trimmed by 7 bases and J by 7 bases, leaving 10 bases between them. This CDR3 is built from 11 residues. The CDR3 bases are TGTGCCAGCATGGGGGGACGGACCCAGTACTTC. The encoded protein is CASMGGRTQYF.

This clonotype has at least ten counts. The chain combines TRBV7-9 with TRBJ2-4; no clear D gene. Germline lookup yields CDR1 SEHNR and CDR2 FQNEAQ (reference sequence). The CDR3 has 16 residues. The ends were cut back, 1 base at V and 0 bases at J, with 10 bases in the middle. The CDR3 bases are TGTGCCAGCAGCTTAGGGGCAGCCGGAGCCAAAAACATTCAGTACTTC. It codes for CASSLGAAGAKNIQYF.